The present entry profiles one T cell receptor (beta chain) with its context. Its antigen is unidentified. This sample is part of a study of shared clonotypes between healthy human individuals. Broader study findings: Limited genetic and exposure-history diversity came from having few donors.

Unsorted samples, those not sorted, used 70 million to 95 million PBMCs for genomic DNA. The CDR3 runs to 16 residues. CDR1 is SGHDT, CDR2 YYEEEE, per germline. V was clipped by 3 bases and J by 6 bases; unmatched bases: 9. The authors distributed each subset's genomic DNA evenly over several immunoSEQ plates. It was on ten immunoSEQ deep assay plates that unsorted PBMC DNA was sequenced. Here immunoSEQ multiplex PCR was the method, and the copy in TCRdb shows in-frame clones only, minus some. Of 550,000 to 600,000 clones in the sample, around 77% are singletons; the top ten hold approximately 12%. The chain couples TRBV5-6 to TRBJ1-5; 10 bases map to TRBD1. The sequencing sample was made of PBMCs. This receptor was identified in a woman in her 40s in good health. Some clones in this sample may be carry-over from other donors' samples. CDR3 amino acids: CASSSLGQGISQPQHF. The CDR3 nucleotides read TGTGCCAGCAGCTCGCTGGGACAGGGGATCAGTCAGCCCCAGCATTTT.